This T cell receptor (beta chain) appears in the sequencing data of a study of monozygotic twins with inflammatory bowel disease. Reprocessing the 5' RACE reads, TCRdb reports a single entry for every CDR3 protein and omits DNA. The sample data list 300,000 to 400,000 distinct CDR3 sequences. CDR3 length: 15 residues. The clonotype originates from a human donor with ulcerative colitis or Crohn's disease, or a healthy co-twin of an affected twin (not recorded which). V and J are TRBV12-3 or TRBV12-4 and TRBJ2-3; lacking DNA, the TRBD1 call made by TCRdb goes unchecked. Sequenced material: blood. This chain's CDR3 is CASSRRGVGSDTQYF.